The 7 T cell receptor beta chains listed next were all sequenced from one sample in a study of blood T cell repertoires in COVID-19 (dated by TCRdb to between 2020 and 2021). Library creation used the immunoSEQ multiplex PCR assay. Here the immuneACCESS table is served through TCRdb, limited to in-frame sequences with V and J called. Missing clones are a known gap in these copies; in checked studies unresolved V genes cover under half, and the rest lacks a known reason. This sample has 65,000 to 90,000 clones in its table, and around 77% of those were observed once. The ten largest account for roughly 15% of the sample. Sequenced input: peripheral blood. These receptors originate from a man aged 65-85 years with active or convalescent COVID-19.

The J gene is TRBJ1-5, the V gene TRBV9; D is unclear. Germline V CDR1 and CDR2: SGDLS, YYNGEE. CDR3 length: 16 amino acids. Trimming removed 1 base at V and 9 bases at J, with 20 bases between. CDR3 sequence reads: CASSVRSEPGEGPQHF. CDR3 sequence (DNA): TGTGCCAGCAGCGTAAGGTCGGAGCCGGGTGAGGGGCCCCAGCATTTT. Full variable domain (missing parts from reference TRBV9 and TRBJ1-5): DSGVTQTPKHLITATGQRVTLRCSPRSGDLSVYWYQQSLDQGLQFLIQYYNGEERAKGNILERFSAQQFPDLHSELNLSSLELGDSALYFCASSVRSEPGEGPQHFGDGTRLSIL.

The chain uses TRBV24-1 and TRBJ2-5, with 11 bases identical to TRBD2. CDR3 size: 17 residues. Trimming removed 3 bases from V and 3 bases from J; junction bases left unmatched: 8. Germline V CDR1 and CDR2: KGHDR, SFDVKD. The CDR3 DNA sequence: TGTGCCACCAGTGATACTAGCGGGGGAGCACCCGAAGAGACCCAGTACTTC. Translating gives CATSDTSGGAPEETQYF.

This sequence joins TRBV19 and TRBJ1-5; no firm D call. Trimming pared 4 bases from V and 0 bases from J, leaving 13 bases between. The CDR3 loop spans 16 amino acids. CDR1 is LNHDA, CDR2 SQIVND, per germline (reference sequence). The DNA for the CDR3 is TGTGCCAGTAGTAAGGAAAACAGTTATAGCAATCAGCCCCAGCATTTT. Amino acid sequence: CASSKENSYSNQPQHF.

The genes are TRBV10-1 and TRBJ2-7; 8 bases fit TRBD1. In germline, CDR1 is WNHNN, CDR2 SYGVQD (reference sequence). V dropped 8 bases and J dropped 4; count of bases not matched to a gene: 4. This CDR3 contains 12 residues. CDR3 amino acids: CASGQGWYEQYF. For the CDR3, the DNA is TGCGCCAGCGGACAGGGTTGGTACGAGCAGTACTTC.

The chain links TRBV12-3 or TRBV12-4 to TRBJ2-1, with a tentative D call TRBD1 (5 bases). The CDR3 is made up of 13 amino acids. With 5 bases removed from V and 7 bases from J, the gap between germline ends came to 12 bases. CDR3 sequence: CASSLRPGNEQFF. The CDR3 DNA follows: TGTGCCAGCAGTCTACGACCAGGGAATGAGCAGTTCTTC.

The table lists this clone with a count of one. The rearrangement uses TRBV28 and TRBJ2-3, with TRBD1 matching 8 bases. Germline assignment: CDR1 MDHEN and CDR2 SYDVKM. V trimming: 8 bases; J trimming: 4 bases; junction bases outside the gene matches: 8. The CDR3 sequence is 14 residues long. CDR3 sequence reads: CASPPPGGSDTQYF. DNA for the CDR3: TGTGCCAGCCCGCCGCCAGGGGGCTCAGATACGCAGTATTTT.

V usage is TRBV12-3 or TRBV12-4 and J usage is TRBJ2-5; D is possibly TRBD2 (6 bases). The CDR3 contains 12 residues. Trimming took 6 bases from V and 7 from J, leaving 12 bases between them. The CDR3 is CASRGNGRTQYF. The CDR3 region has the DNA TGTGCCAGCAGGGGCAACGGGAGGACCCAGTACTTC.